Given below is one T cell receptor beta chain in context. Its specificity is not known. Only in-frame clones appear in the TCRdb table, and some are missing; sequencing was by immunoSEQ multiplex PCR. This table holds tens of thousands of clones, roughly 94% found once. This record comes from a study of T cell clonotyping in hematopoietic cell transplantation. CDR3 length: 14 amino acids. Looked up from germline, CDR1 is ENHRY and CDR2 is SYGVKD. V was shortened by 7 bases and J by 4 bases, with 16 bases between the two germline ends. Points from the study as a whole: Without cell sorting, CD4 versus CD8 contributions remain unresolved.

The genes are TRBV10-3 and TRBJ1-2; D unclear. The sample was peripheral blood mononuclear cells. The TCR comes from a woman in her 50s in good health. Some clones in this sample may be carry-over from other donors' samples. The chain's CDR3 is CAIKQQKNVYGYTF. The CDR3 region has the DNA TGTGCCATCAAACAACAGAAGAACGTCTATGGCTACACCTTC.